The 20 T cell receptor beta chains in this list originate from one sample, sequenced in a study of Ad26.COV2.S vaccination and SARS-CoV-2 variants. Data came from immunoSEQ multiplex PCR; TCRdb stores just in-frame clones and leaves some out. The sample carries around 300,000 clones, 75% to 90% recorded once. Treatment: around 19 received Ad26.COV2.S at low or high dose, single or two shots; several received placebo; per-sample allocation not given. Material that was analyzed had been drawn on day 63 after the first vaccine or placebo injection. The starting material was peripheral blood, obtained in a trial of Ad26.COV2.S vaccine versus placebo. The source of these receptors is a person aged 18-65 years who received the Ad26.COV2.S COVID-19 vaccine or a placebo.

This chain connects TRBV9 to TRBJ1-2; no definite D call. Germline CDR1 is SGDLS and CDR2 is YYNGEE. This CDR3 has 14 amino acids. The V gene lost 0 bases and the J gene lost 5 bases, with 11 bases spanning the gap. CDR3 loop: CASSVGSAGYGYTF. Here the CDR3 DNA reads TGTGCCAGCAGCGTAGGATCCGCGGGTTATGGCTACACCTTC.

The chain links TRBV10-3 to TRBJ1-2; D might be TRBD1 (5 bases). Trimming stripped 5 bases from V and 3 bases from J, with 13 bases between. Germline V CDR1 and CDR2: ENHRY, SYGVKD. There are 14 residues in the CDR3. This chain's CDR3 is CAISPTGTDYGYTF. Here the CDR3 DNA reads TGTGCCATCAGTCCCACGGGGACCGACTATGGCTACACCTTC.

CDR3 loop: CATSRPDREGNQPQHF. Here the CDR3 DNA reads TGTGCCACCAGCCGACCTGACAGGGAGGGCAATCAGCCCCAGCATTTT. V usage is TRBV15 and J usage is TRBJ1-5; 7 bases fit TRBD1. The CDR3 length is 16 residues. V gave up 5 bases and J gave up 2 bases; unmatched junction bases: 9. CDR1 and CDR2 (germline): LNHNV, YYDKDF (reference sequence).

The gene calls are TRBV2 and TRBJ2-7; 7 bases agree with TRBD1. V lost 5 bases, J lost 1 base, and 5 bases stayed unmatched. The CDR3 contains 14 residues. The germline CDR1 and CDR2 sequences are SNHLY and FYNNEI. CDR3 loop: CASSRDRASYEQYV. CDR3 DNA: TGTGCCAGCAGTCGAGACAGGGCTTCCTACGAGCAGTACGTC.

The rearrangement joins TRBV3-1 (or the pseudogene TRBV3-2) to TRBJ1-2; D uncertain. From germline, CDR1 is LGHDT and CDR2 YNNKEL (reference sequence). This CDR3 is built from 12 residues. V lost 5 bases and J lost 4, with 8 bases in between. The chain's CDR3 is CASSFGLYGYTF. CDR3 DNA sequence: TGTGCCAGCAGCTTCGGCCTCTATGGCTACACCTTC.

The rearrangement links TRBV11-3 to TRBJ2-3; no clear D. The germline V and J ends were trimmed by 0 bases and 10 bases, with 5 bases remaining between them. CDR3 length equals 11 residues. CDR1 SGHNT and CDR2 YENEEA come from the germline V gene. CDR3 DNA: TGTGCCAGCAGCTTAGATTGGGCGCAGTATTTT. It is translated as CASSLDWAQYF.

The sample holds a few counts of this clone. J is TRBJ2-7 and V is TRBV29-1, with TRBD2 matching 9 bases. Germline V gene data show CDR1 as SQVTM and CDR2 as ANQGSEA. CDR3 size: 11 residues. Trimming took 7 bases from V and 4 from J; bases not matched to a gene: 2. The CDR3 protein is CSALAGYEQYV. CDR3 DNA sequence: TGCAGCGCTCTAGCGGGGTACGAGCAGTACGTC.

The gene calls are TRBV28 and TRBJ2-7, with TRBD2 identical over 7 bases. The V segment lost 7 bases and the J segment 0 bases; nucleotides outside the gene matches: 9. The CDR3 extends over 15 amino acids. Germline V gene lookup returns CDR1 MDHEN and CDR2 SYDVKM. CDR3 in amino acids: CASTSGGYDSYEQYF. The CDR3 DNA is TGTGCCAGCACCTCGGGAGGCTACGACTCCTACGAGCAGTACTTC.

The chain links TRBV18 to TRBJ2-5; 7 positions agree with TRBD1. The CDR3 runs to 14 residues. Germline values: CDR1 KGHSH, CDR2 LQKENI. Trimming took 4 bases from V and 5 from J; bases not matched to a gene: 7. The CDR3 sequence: CASSHTGARETQYF. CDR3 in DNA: TGTGCCAGCTCACACACAGGGGCTCGCGAGACCCAGTACTTC.

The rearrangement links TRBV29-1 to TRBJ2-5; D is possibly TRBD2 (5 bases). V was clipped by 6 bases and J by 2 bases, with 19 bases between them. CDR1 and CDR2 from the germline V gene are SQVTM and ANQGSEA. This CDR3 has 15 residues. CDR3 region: CSVDLLRRGQETQYF. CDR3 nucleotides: TGCAGCGTGGATTTATTAAGACGGGGACAAGAGACCCAGTACTTC.

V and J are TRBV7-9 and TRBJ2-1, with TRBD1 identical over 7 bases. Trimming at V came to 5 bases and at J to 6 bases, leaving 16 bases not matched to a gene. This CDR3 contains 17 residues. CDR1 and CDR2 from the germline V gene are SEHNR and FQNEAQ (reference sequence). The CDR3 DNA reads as TGTGCCAGCAGCCCCCCGACTACAGGGGAGATTAGCAATGAGCAGTTCTTC. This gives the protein CASSPPTTGEISNEQFF.

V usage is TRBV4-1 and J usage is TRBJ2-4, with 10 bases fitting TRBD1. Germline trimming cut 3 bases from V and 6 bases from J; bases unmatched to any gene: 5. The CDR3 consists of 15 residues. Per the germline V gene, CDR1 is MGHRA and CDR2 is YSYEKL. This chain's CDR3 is CASSQGQGLRNIQYF. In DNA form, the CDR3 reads TGCGCCAGCAGCCAGGGACAGGGGCTCAGAAACATTCAGTACTTC.

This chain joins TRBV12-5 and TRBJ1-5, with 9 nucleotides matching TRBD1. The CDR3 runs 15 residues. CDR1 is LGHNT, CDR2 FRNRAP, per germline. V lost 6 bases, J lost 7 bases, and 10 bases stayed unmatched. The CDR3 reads CASGLGQGSEQPQHF. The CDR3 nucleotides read TGTGCTAGTGGCCTGGGACAGGGATCGGAGCAGCCCCAGCATTTT.

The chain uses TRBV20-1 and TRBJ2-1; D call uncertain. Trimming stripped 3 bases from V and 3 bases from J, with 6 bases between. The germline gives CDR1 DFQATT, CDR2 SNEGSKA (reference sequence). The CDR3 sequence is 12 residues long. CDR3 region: CSASIRYNEQFF. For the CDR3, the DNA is TGCAGTGCTAGTATCCGCTACAATGAGCAGTTCTTC.

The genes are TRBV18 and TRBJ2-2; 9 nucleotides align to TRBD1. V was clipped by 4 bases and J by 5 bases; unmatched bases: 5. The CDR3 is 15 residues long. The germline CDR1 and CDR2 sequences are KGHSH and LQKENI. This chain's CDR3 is CASSRDRADTGELFF. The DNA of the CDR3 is TGTGCCAGCTCACGGGACAGGGCGGATACCGGGGAGCTGTTTTTT.

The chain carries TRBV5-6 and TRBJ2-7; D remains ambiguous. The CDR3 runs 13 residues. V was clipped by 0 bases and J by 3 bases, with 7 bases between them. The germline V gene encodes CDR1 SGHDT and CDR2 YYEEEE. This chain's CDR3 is CASSLGRFYEQYV. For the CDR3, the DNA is TGTGCCAGCAGCTTGGGGCGATTCTACGAGCAGTACGTC.

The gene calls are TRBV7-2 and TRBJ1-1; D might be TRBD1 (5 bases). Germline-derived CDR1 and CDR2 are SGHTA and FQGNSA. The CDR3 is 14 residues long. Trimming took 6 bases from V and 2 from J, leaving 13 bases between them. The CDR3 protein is CASRQVGDNTEAFF. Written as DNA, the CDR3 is TGTGCCAGCAGGCAAGTAGGGGATAACACTGAAGCTTTCTTT.

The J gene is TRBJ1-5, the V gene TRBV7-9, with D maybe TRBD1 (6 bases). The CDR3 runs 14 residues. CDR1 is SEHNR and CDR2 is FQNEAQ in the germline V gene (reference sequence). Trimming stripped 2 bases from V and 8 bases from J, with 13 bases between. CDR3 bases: TGTGCCAGCAGCTTAAGGGGGGGTATTGAGCCCCAGCATTTT. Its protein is CASSLRGGIEPQHF.

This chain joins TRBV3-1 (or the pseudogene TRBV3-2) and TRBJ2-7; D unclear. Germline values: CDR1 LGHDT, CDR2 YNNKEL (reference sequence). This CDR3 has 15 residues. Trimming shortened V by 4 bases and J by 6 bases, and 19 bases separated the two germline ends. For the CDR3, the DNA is TGTGCCAGCAGCCCGAGTGGTGTGGGCTTCAGCGAGCAGTACTTC. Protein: CASSPSGVGFSEQYF.

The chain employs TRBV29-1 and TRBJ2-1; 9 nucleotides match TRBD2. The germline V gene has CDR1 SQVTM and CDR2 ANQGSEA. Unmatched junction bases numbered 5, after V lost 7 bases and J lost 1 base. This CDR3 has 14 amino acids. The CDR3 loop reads CSAEAGGSYNEQFF. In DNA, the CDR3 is TGCAGCGCCGAAGCGGGGGGTTCCTACAATGAGCAGTTCTTC.